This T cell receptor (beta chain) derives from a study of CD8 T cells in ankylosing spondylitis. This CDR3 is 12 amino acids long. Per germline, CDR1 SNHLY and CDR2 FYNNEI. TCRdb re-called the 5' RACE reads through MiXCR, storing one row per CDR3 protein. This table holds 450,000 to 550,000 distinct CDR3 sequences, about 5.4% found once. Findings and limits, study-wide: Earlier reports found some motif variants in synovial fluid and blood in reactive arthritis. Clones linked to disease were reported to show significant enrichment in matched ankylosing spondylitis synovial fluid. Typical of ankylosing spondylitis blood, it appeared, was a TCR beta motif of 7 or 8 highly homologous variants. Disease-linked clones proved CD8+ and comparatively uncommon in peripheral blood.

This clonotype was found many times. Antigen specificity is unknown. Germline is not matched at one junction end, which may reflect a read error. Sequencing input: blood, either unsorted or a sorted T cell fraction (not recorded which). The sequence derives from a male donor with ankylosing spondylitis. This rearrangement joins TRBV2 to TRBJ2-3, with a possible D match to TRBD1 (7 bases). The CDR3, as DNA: TGTGCCAGCAGCGCCGGGACAGCAGGGGGGAATTTT. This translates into CASSAGTAGGNF.